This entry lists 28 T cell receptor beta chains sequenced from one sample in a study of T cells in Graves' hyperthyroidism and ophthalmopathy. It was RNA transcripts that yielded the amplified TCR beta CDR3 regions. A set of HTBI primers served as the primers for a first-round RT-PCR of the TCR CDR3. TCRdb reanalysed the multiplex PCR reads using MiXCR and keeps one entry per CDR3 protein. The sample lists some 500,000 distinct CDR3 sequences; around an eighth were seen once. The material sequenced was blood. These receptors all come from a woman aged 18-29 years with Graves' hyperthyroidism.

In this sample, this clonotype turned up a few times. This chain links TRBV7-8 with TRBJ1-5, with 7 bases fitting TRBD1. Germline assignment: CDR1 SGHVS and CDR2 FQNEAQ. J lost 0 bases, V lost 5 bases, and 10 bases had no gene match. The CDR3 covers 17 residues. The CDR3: CASSLGTDFVSNQPQHF. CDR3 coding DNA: TGTGCCAGCAGCCTCGGGACAGACTTCGTTAGCAATCAGCCCCAGCATTTT.

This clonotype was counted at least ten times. The CDR3 region has the DNA TGTGCCAGCAGTGATTACAGGGGGGAGGACGAGCAGTACTTC. Translation: CASSDYRGEDEQYF. V gene TRBV6-1 combines with J gene TRBJ2-7; the match to TRBD1 covers 8 bases. J lost 5 bases, V lost 3 bases, and 6 bases had no gene match. In germline, CDR1 is MNHNS, CDR2 SASEGT. This CDR3 is built from 14 residues.

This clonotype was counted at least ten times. The DNA of the CDR3 is TGTGCCAGCAGTTACAGGGGGTATGCGGGAGAGACCCAGTACTTC. Protein sequence: CASSYRGYAGETQYF. J is TRBJ2-5 and V is TRBV6-5, with D perhaps matching TRBD1 (6 bases). V was cut by 2 bases and J by 4 bases, with 14 bases left in between. Germline V gives CDR1 MNHEY, CDR2 SVGAGI. CDR3 size: 15 residues.

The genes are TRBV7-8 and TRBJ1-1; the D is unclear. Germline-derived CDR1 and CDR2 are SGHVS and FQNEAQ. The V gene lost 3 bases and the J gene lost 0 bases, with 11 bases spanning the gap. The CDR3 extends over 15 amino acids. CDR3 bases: TGTGCCAGCAGCTTTCTAGACGGCATGAACACTGAAGCTTTCTTT. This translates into CASSFLDGMNTEAFF.

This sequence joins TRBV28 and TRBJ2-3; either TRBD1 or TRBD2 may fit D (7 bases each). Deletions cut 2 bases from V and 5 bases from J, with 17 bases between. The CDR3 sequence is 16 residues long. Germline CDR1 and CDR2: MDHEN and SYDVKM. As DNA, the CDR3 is TGTGCCAGCAGTTTAGGAGCGGGACAGTTCGGAGATACGCAGTATTTT. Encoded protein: CASSLGAGQFGDTQYF. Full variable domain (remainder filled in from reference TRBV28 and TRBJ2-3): DVKVTQSSRYLVKRTGEKVFLECVQDMDHENMFWYRQDPGLGLRLIYFSYDVKMKEKGDIPEGYSVSREKKERFSLILESASTNQTSMYLCASSLGAGQFGDTQYFGPGTRLTVL.

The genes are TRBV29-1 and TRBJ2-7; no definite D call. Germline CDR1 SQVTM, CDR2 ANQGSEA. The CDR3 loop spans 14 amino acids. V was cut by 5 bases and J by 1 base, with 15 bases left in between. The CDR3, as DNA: TGCAGCGTTAAGACGGCCAAGGTGTCCTACGAGCAGTACTTC. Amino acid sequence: CSVKTAKVSYEQYF.

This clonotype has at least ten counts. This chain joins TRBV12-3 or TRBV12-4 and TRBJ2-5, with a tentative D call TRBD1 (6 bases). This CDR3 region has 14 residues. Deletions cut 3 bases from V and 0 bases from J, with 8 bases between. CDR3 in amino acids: CASSFTGYQETQYF. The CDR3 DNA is TGTGCCAGCAGTTTCACAGGGTACCAAGAGACCCAGTACTTC.

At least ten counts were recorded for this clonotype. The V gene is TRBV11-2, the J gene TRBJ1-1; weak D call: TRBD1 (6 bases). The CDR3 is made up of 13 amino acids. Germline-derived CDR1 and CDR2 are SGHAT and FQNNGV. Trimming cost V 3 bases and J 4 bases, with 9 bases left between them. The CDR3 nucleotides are TGTGCCAGCAGCTTGGGACACCTCACTGAAGCTTTCTTT. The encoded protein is CASSLGHLTEAFF.

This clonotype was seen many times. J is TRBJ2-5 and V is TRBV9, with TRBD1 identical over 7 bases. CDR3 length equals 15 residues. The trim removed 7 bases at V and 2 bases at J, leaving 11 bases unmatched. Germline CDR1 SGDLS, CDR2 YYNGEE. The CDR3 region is CASGDLLQGQETQYF. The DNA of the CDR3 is TGTGCCAGCGGCGACCTGTTACAGGGGCAAGAGACCCAGTACTTC.

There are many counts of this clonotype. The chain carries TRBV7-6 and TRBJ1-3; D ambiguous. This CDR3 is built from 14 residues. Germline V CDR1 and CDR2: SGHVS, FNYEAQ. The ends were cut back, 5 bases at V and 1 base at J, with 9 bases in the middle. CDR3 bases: TGTGCCAGCAGCGGTGGTATATCTGGAAACACCATATATTTT. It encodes CASSGGISGNTIYF.

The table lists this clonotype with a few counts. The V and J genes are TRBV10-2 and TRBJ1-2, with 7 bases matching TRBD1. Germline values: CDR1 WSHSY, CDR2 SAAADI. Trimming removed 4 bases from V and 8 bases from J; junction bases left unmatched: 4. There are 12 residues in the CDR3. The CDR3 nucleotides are TGCGCCAGCAGTGGACAGGGTCTAGGCTACACCTTC. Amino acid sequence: CASSGQGLGYTF.

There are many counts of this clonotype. CDR3 in amino acids: CASSRAGIETQYF. The CDR3 DNA is TGTGCCAGCAGTCGAGCGGGAATAGAGACCCAGTACTTC. This chain connects TRBV6-1 to TRBJ2-5; 7 bases fit TRBD2. CDR3 length: 13 amino acids. V shed 5 bases, J shed 4 bases, and the junction held 4 bases outside the gene matches. Looked up from germline, CDR1 is MNHNS and CDR2 is SASEGT.

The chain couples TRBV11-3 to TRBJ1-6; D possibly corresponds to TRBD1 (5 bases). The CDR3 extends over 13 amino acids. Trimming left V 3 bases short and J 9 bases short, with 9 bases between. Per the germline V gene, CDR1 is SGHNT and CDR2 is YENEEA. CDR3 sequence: CASSFGTGSPLHF. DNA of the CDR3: TGTGCCAGCAGCTTCGGGACCGGTTCACCCCTCCACTTT.

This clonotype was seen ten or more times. The CDR3: CASTPRAGFAEAFF. CDR3 nucleotide sequence: TGTGCCAGCACCCCAAGGGCGGGGTTCGCTGAAGCTTTCTTT. The chain carries TRBV12-3 or TRBV12-4 and TRBJ1-1; D is unclear. Trimming took 7 bases from V and 6 from J, leaving 18 bases between them. This CDR3 comprises 14 residues.

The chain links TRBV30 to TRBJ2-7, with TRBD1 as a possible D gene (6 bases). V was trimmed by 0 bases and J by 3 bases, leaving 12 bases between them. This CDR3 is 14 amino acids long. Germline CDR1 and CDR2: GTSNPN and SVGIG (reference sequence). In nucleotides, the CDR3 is TGTGCCTGGAGTGTTGGTACAGGGCTCTACGAGCAGTACTTC. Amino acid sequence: CAWSVGTGLYEQYF.

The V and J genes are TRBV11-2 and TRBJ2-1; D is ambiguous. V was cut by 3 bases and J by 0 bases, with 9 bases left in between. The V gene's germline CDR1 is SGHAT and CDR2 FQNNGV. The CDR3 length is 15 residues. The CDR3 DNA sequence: TGTGCCAGCAGCTTTGGGCACAGCTCCTACAATGAGCAGTTCTTC. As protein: CASSFGHSSYNEQFF.

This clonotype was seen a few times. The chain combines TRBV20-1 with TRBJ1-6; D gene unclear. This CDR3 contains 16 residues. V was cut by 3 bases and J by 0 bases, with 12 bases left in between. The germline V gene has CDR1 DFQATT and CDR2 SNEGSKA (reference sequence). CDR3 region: CSASSRQSSYNSPLHF. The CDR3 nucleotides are TGCAGTGCTAGTTCCAGGCAGAGCTCCTATAATTCACCCCTCCACTTT.

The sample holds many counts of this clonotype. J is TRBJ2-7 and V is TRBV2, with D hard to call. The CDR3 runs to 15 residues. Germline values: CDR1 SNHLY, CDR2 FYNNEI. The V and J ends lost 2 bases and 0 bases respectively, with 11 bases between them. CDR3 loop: CASSEPARSSYEQYF. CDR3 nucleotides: TGTGCCAGCAGTGAACCGGCGAGGAGCTCCTACGAGCAGTACTTC. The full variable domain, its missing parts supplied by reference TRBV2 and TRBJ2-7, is EPEVTQTPSHQVTQMGQEVILRCVPISNHLYFYWYRQILGQKVEFLVSFYNNEISEKSEIFDDQFSVERPDGSNFTLKIRSTKLEDSAMYFCASSEPARSSYEQYFGPGTRLTVT.

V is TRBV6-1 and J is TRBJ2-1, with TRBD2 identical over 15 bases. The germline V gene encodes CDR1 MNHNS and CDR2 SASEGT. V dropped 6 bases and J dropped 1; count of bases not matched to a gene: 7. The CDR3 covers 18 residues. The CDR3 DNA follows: TGTGCCAGCAGGGAGGGACTAGCGGGAGGCGGTTCCTACAATGAGCAGTTCTTC. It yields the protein CASREGLAGGGSYNEQFF.

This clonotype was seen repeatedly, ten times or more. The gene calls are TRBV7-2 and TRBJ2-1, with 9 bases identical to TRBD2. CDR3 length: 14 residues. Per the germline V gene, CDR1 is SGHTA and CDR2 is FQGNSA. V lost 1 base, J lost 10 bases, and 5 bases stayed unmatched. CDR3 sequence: CASSLVGLAREQFF. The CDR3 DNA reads TGTGCCAGCAGCTTAGTGGGACTAGCCCGGGAGCAGTTCTTC. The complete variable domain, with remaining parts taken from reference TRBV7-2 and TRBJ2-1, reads GAGVSQSPSNKVTEKGKDVELRCDPISGHTALYWYRQSLGQGLEFLIYFQGNSAPDKSGLPSDRFSAERTGGSVSTLTIQRTQQEDSAVYLCASSLVGLAREQFFGPGTRLTVL.

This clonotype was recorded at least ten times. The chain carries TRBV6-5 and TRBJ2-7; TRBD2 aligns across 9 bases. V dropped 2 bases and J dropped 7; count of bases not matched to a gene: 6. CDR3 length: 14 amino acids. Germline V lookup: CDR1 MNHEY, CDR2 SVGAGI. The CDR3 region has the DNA TGTGCCAGCAGTTACACCCGACTAGCGGATGAGCAGTACTTC. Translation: CASSYTRLADEQYF.

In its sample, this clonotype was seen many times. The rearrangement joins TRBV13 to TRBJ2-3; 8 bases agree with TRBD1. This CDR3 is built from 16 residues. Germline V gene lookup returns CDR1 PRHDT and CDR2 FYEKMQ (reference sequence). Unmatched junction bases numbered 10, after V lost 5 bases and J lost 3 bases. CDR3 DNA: TGTGCCAGCAGCACTGACAGGGGAGGATGGACAGATACGCAGTATTTT. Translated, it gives CASSTDRGGWTDTQYF.

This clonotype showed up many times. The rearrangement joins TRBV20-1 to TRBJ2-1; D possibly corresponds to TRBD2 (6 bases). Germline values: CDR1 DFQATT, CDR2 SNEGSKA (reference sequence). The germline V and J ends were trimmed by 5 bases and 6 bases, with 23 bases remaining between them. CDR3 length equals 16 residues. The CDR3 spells CSARLLAAGVGNEQFF. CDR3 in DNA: TGCAGTGCTCGCCTACTAGCCGCCGGAGTGGGCAATGAGCAGTTCTTC.

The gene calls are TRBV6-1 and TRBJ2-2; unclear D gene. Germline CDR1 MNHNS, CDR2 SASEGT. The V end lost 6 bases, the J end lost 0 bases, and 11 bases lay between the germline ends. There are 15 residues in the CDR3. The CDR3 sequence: CASRDVAANTGELFF. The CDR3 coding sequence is TGTGCCAGCAGAGACGTCGCCGCGAACACCGGGGAGCTGTTTTTT.

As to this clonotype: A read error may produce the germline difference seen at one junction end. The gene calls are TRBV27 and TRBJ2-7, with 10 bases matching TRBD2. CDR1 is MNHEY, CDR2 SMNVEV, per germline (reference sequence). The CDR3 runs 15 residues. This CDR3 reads CASGLGPSGSYEQYF. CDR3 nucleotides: TGTGCCAGCGGTTTAGGTCCTAGCGGGAGCTACGAGCAGTACTTC.

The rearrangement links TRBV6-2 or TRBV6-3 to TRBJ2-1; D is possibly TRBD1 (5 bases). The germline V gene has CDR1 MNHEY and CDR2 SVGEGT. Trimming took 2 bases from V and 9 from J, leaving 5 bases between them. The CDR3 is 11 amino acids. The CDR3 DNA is TGTGCCAGCAGTTACAGGGGTGAGCAGTTCTTC. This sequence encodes CASSYRGEQFF.

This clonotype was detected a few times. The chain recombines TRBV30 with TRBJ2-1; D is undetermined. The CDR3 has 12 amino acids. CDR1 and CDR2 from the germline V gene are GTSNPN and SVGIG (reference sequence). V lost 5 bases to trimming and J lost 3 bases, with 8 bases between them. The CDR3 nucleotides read TGTGCCTGGGGGTCAGTCTACAATGAGCAGTTCTTC. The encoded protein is CAWGSVYNEQFF.

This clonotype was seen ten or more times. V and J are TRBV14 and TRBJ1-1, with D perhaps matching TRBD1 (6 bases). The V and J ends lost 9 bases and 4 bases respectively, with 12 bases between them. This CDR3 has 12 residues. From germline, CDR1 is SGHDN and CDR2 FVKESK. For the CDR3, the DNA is TGTGCCAGTCAGGACAGCCCCACTGAAGCTTTCTTT. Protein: CASQDSPTEAFF. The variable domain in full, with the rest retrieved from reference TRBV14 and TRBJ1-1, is EAGVTQFPSHSVIEKGQTVTLRCDPISGHDNLYWYRRVMGKEIKFLLHFVKESKQDESGMPNNRFLAERTGGTYSTLKVQPAELEDSGVYFCASQDSPTEAFFGQGTRLTVV.